The 10 T cell receptor beta chains in this list originate from one sample, sequenced in a study of cytomegalovirus exposure and HLA in healthy donors. PCR employed 60 Vbeta and 13 Jbeta primers. Using immunoSEQ multiplex PCR, the repertoire was profiled, and TCRdb retains in-frame clones only, with some absent. The sample shows around 130,000 clones, 85% of them seen only once. The sample consisted of PBMCs. Source of these receptors: a woman aged 30 to 39 in good health and CMV-seropositive.

This chain links TRBV10-2 with TRBJ1-4; 7 nucleotides line up with TRBD1. CDR1 and CDR2 from the germline V gene are WSHSY and SAAADI. With 4 bases clipped from V and 1 base from J, the junction kept 9 bases outside the gene matches. The CDR3 contains 17 residues. CDR3 sequence: CASSVGDSLLTNEKLFF. The DNA of the CDR3 is TGCGCCAGCAGTGTAGGGGACAGCCTTCTAACTAATGAAAAACTGTTTTTT.

The chain has TRBV28 and TRBJ2-3, with TRBD1 matching over 9 bases. CDR3 length: 15 residues. With V trimmed by 5 bases and J by 4 bases, 7 bases remained unmatched. Germline CDR1 is MDHEN and CDR2 is SYDVKM. As DNA, the CDR3 is TGTGCCAGCAGTGAGACAGGGGGTAGGCCAGATACGCAGTATTTT. Encoded protein: CASSETGGRPDTQYF.

The chain joins TRBV10-1 to TRBJ1-1; 8 bases agree with TRBD1. The CDR3 covers 16 residues. Per germline, CDR1 WNHNN and CDR2 SYGVQD (reference sequence). The trim removed 3 bases at V and 0 bases at J, leaving 6 bases unmatched. CDR3 DNA sequence: TGCGCCAGCAGTGATCTCAGGGGGCAGTTGAACACTGAAGCTTTCTTT. Amino acid sequence: CASSDLRGQLNTEAFF.

The genes are TRBV28 and TRBJ1-1; TRBD1 agrees at 10 bases. There are 14 residues in the CDR3. After removal of 6 bases from V and 6 bases from J, the junction contained 7 bases not matched to a gene. The germline CDR1 and CDR2 sequences are MDHEN and SYDVKM. CDR3 protein: CASSPRQGAAEAFF. CDR3 DNA: TGTGCCAGCAGCCCCCGACAGGGGGCGGCTGAAGCTTTCTTT. Looking up the rest from reference TRBV28 and TRBJ1-1 gives the full variable domain: DVKVTQSSRYLVKRTGEKVFLECVQDMDHENMFWYRQDPGLGLRLIYFSYDVKMKEKGDIPEGYSVSREKKERFSLILESASTNQTSMYLCASSPRQGAAEAFFGQGTRLTVV.

The chain joins TRBV2 to TRBJ2-3, with 7 bases that match TRBD2. Germline CDR1 and CDR2: SNHLY and FYNNEI. This CDR3 is built from 14 residues. V trimming: 9 bases; J trimming: 7 bases; junction bases outside the gene matches: 13. The CDR3 here is CASGGERLTNTQYF. CDR3 nucleotide sequence: TGTGCCAGTGGGGGGGAGAGACTAACGAATACGCAGTATTTT.

This clone was observed once. The chain carries TRBV6-1 and TRBJ2-3; weak D call: TRBD1 (6 bases). The CDR3 is made up of 18 amino acids. CDR1 MNHNS and CDR2 SASEGT come from the germline V gene. The V end was cut by 1 base, the J end by 6 bases, with 23 bases between. DNA of the CDR3: TGTGCCAGCAGTGAAGGGTGGGGATCAGGGGCCCGGTGGGATACGCAGTATTTT. This gives the protein CASSEGWGSGARWDTQYF.

This chain links TRBV30 with TRBJ2-7, with 9 bases aligning to TRBD2. Germline CDR1 reads GTSNPN; CDR2 reads SVGIG (reference sequence). Unmatched junction bases numbered 10, after V lost 0 bases and J lost 4 bases. The CDR3 totals 16 residues. Here the CDR3 reads CAWSVLAGGPWYEQYF. CDR3 nucleotide sequence: TGTGCCTGGAGTGTACTCGCGGGGGGGCCATGGTACGAGCAGTACTTC.

J is TRBJ2-7 and V is TRBV28; TRBD2 is a possible D gene (5 bases). Between the trimmed V and J ends, which lost 8 bases and 1 base, there was a span of 18 bases. The CDR3 has 15 amino acids. Germline V gene sequence: CDR1 MDHEN, CDR2 SYDVKM. The CDR3 sequence: CASGGYRAVSYEQYF. The CDR3, as DNA: TGTGCCAGCGGAGGCTACCGGGCCGTTTCCTACGAGCAGTACTTC.

This clone appeared a few times. The gene calls are TRBV30 and TRBJ2-7, with 9 bases that match TRBD1. The CDR3 consists of 13 residues. The trim removed 4 bases at V and 2 bases at J, leaving 3 bases unmatched. Per germline, CDR1 GTSNPN and CDR2 SVGIG (reference sequence). The CDR3 spells CAWTGQGTYEQYF. The CDR3 nucleotides are TGTGCCTGGACGGGACAGGGCACCTACGAGCAGTACTTC.

The chain carries TRBV19 and TRBJ2-3; 11 nucleotides match TRBD2. The trim removed 3 bases at V and 6 bases at J, leaving 5 bases unmatched. Germline V gives CDR1 LNHDA, CDR2 SQIVND (reference sequence). The CDR3 covers 15 residues. The CDR3 sequence is CASSIGLAGDDTQYF. The CDR3, as DNA: TGTGCCAGTAGTATTGGACTAGCGGGTGATGATACGCAGTATTTT.